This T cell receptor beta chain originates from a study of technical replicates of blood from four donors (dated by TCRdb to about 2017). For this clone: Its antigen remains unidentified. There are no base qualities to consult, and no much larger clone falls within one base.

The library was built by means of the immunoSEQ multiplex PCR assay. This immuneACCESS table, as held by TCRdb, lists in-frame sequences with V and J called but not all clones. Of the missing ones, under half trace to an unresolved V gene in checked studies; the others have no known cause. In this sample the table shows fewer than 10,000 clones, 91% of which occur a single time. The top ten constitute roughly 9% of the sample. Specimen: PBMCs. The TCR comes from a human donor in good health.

The sequence in DNA is TGTGCCAGTAGTCAGGGGCAGAACACTGAAGCTTTCTTT. Protein translation: CASSQGQNTEAFF. This chain is built from TRBV19 and TRBJ1-1, and possibly TRBD1, on 6 matching bases. Its CDR3 holds 13 amino acids, cysteine through phenylalanine. Of all the DNA, just the CDR3 is kept, 39 bases in frame from base 1. V sheds 5 bases and J sheds 1 base, leaving 8 bases between their ends. Sequences LNHDA (CDR1) and SQIVND (CDR2) are obtained from the germline V gene (reference sequence).